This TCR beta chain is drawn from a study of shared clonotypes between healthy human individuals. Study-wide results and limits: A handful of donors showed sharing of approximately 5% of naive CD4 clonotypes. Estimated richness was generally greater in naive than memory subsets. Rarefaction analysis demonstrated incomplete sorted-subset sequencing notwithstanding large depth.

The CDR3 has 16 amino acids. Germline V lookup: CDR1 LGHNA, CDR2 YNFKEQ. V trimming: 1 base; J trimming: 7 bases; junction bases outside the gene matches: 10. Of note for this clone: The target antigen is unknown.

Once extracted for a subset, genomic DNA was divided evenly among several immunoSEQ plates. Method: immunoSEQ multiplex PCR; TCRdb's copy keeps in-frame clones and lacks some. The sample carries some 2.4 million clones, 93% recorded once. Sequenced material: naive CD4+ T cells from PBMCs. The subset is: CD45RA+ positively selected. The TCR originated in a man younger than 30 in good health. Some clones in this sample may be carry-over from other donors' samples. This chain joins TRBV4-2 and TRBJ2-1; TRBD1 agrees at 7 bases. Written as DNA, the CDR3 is TGTGCCAGCAGCCAAGGACTACAGGGGCGCCGGAATGAGCAGTTCTTC. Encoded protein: CASSQGLQGRRNEQFF.